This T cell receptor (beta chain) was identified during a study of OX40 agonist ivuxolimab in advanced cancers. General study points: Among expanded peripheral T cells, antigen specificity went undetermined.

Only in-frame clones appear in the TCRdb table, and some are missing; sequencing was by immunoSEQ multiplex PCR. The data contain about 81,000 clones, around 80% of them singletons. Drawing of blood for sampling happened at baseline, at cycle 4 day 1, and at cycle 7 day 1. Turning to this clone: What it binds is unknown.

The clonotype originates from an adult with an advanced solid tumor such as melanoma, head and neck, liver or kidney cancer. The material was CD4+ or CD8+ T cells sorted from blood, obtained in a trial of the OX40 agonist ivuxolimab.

CDR3 coding DNA: TGTGCCAGCTCACCGGTAGGGAGCCAAGAGACCCAGTACTTC. Its protein product is CASSPVGSQETQYF. The chain has TRBV18 and TRBJ2-5, with D perhaps matching TRBD2 (5 bases). CDR3 size: 14 residues. Trimming took 3 bases from V and 1 from J, leaving 9 bases between them. Per germline, CDR1 KGHSH and CDR2 LQKENI. Looking up the rest from reference TRBV18 and TRBJ2-5 gives the full variable domain: NAGVMQNPRHLVRRRGQEARLRCSPMKGHSHVYWYRQLPEEGLKFMVYLQKENIIDESGMPKERFSAEFPKEGPSILRIQQVVRGDSAAYFCASSPVGSQETQYFGPGTRLLVL.